The T cell receptor (beta chain) described here comes from a study of T cell responses to AZD1222 COVID-19 vaccine. For the study at large: The study pooled second doses at about 4 or about 12 weeks.

Study outcomes and limitations: The breadth and depth of Spike-specific TCRs increased once two AZD1222 doses had been given. Researchers report vaccine-associated CD4 TCRs spanning spike, with dominance at 160-218 and 743-854.

Clones were sequenced by immunoSEQ multiplex PCR, and TCRdb holds only the in-frame ones, with some missing. The sample gives around 140,000 clones, roughly 91% of which show up once; more than 1.2% is in the top ten. Comment on this clone: Its specificity is unknown.

The material sequenced was peripheral blood, taken on day 0 of AZD1222 vaccination. The clonotype comes from an adult in good health.

For the CDR3, the DNA is TGTGCCAGCAGCTTTAGACAGGGGGCGACGTACAATGAGCAGTTCTTC. Translating it yields CASSFRQGATYNEQFF. The genes are TRBV7-7 and TRBJ2-1; TRBD1 aligns across 10 bases. The length of the CDR3 is 16 residues. Trimming at V came to 3 bases and at J to 4 bases, leaving 6 bases not matched to a gene. The germline gives CDR1 SSHAT, CDR2 FNYEAQ (reference sequence).